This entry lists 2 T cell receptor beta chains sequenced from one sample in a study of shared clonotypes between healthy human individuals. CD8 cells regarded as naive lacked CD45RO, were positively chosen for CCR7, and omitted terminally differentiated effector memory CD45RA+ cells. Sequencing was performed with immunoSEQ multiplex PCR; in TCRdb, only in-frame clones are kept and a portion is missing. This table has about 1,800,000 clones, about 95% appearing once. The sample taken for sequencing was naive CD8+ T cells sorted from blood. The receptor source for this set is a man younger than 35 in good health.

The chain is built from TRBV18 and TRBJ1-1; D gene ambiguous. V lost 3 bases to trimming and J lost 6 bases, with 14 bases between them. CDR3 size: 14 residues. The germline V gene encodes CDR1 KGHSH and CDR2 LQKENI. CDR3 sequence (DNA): TGTGCCAGCTCACCTGTCTCCCTACTCGCTGAAGCTTTCTTT. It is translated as CASSPVSLLAEAFF.

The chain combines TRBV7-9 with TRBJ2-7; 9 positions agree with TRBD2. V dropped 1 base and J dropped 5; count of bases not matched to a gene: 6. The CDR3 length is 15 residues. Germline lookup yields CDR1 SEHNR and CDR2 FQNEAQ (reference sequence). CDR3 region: CASSLVAGVSDEQYF. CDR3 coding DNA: TGTGCCAGCAGCTTAGTAGCGGGGGTTTCGGACGAGCAGTACTTC.